This T cell receptor (beta chain) was captured in a study of cytomegalovirus exposure and HLA in healthy donors. Findings and caveats of the study: Most CMV-associated TCR beta chains appeared HLA-restricted in a later analysis. Excluded were some V segments that proved indistinguishable, including TRBV6-2 and TRBV6-3. Reportedly, fewer N-insertions than the roughly 600-donor mean appeared in an Asian-associated ancestry cluster in a later analysis. Donors were assumed by presence/absence analyses to have roughly uniform sequencing depth.

Regarding this clone: The antigen is undetermined.

PCR amplification relied on 60 Vbeta primers (plus 13 Jbeta primers). The assay was immunoSEQ multiplex PCR, and TCRdb's table has in-frame clones only and misses some. The sample has over 90,000 clones, less than 85% seen once. The CDR3 has 16 residues. The sequence came from a man aged 35 to 55 in good health and CMV-seronegative. Material: PBMCs. The rearrangement uses TRBV21-1 and TRBJ2-5; the tabulated D call, TRBD1, remains unverified against the DNA. The DNA matches TRBJ2-7 better at its end, which makes the J call doubtful. TRBV21-1 is a listed pseudogene. The chain's CDR3 is CASSPRSDRATYEQYF. For the CDR3, the DNA is TGTGCCAGCAGCCCTCGGAGCGACAGGGCCACCTACGAGCAGTACTTC.